This is a list of T cell receptor beta chains from one sample in a study of shared clonotypes between healthy human individuals. TCRdb's table, derived via immunoSEQ multiplex PCR, lists solely in-frame clones and lacks some. The sample shows over a million clones, approximately 76% of them seen only once. The sequenced material came from memory CD4+ T cells sorted from blood. All receptors come from a man younger than 30 in good health. CDR3s include the opening cysteine and the closing phenylalanine or tryptophan. The order of the fields is V gene, D gene, J gene, clone size, CDR3 protein, CDR3 DNA. D genes are given only for firm matches. The size of a clone is reported for some rows only, either as once, few or many, or as a class for expanded clones.

TRBV30,TRBD1,TRBJ2-5,.,CAYGQGPQETQYF,TGTGCCTACGGACAGGGTCCCCAAGAGACCCAGTACTTC
TRBV4-3,TRBD1,TRBJ2-3,.,CASSPRGLDTDTQYF,TGCGCCAGCAGCCCCAGGGGGTTAGACACAGATACGCAGTATTTT
TRBV6-5,.,TRBJ1-1,.,CASSSRTHTEAFF,TGTGCCAGCAGTTCCCGAACGCACACTGAAGCTTTCTTT
TRBV7-2,.,TRBJ2-3,.,CASSAGGWADTQYF,TGTGCCAGCAGCGCCGGAGGGTGGGCAGATACGCAGTATTTT
TRBV7-3,.,TRBJ1-6,.,CASRGPTSSYNSPLHF,TGTGCCAGCCGGGGACCTACGAGCTCCTATAATTCACCCCTCCACTTT
TRBV9,TRBD2,TRBJ2-2,.,CASSGGLAEFTGELFF,TGTGCCAGCAGCGGCGGACTAGCGGAGTTCACCGGGGAGCTGTTTTTT
TRBV6-1,.,TRBJ1-5,once,CASSELGNQPQHF,TGTGCCAGCAGTGAACTTGGCAATCAGCCCCAGCATTTT
TRBV6-1,.,TRBJ2-3,.,CASSVVGDTQYF,TGTGCCAGCAGTGTAGTCGGAGATACGCAGTATTTT
TRBV9,.,TRBJ1-2,.,CASNSQGDYGYTF,TGTGCCAGCAATTCCCAGGGAGACTATGGCTACACCTTC
TRBV30,.,TRBJ1-2,.,CAWRDRARANGYTF,TGTGCCTGGAGGGACCGGGCCCGTGCCAATGGCTACACCTTC
TRBV7-2,.,TRBJ2-7,.,CASSLAKAPEGYEQYF,TGTGCCAGCAGCTTAGCTAAAGCCCCCGAGGGATACGAGCAGTACTTC
TRBV28,.,TRBJ2-4,.,CASIRGGTGDIQYF,TGTGCCAGCATCCGTGGTGGCACCGGGGACATTCAGTACTTC
TRBV6-1,.,TRBJ2-3,.,CASSEARTDTQYF,TGTGCCAGCAGTGAAGCGCGGACAGATACGCAGTATTTT
TRBV9,.,TRBJ2-2,.,CASSPRAVAGTGELFF,TGTGCCAGCAGCCCCCGGGCCGTGGCCGGGACCGGGGAGCTGTTTTTT
TRBV7-2,.,TRBJ1-1,.,CASSPTEKNTEAFF,TGTGCCAGCAGCCCCACAGAAAAGAACACTGAAGCTTTCTTT